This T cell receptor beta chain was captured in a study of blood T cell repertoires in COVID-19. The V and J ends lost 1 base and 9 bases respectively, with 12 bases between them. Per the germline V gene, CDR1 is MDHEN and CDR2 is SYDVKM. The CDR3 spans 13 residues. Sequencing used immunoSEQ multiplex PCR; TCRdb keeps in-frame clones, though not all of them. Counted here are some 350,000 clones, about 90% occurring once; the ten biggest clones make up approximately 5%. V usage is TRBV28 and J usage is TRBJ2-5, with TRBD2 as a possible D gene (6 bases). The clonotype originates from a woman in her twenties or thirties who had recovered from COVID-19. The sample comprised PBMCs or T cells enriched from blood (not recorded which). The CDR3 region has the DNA TGTGCCAGCAGTTTATACCCCCCGGGGGCCCAGTACTTC. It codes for CASSLYPPGAQYF.